This T cell receptor (beta chain) was recorded in a study of control samples from healthy donors and cancer patients. Sequencing used immunoSEQ multiplex PCR; TCRdb keeps in-frame clones, though not all of them. The sample gives some 70,000 clones, 83% of which show up once; 15% to 18% is in the top ten. Per the germline V gene, CDR1 is SGHTA and CDR2 is FQGNSA. The CDR3 sequence is 12 residues long. V lost 1 base and J lost 12, with 7 bases in between. The source of this sequence is a man aged 55 to 70 in good health. The specimen sequenced was blood. The rearrangement joins TRBV7-2 to TRBJ2-6; D is uncertain. CDR3 protein: CASSLGSSVLTF. For the CDR3, the DNA is TGTGCCAGCAGCTTAGGATCATCCGTCCTGACTTTC.